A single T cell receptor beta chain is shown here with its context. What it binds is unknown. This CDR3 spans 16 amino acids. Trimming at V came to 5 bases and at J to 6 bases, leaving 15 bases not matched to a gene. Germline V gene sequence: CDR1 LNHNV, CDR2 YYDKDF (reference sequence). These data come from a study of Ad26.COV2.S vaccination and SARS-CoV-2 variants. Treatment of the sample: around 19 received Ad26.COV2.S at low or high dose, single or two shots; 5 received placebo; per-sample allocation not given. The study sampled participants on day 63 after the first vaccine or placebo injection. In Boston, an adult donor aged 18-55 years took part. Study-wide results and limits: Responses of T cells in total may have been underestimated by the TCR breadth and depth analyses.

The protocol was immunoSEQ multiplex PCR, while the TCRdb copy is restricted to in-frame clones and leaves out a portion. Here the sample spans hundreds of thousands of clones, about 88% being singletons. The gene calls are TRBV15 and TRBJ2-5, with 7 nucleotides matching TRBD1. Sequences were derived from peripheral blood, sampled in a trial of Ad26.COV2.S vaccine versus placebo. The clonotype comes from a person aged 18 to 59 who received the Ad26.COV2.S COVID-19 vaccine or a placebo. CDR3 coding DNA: TGTGCCACCAGCCCTCCCGATAGGGGGCTTTTGAAGACCCAGTACTTC. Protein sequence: CATSPPDRGLLKTQYF.